This T cell receptor beta chain was documented in a study of blood T cell repertoires in COVID-19. Across the whole study: Samples taken during acute and convalescent COVID-19 were collected in the United States, Italy and Spain. In each case, the material was cDNA or gDNA derived from T cells, B-cell-depleted T cells, or PBMCs.

Per the original data handling: It was from reference gene primer amplification that nucleated cell counts were estimated. Method: immunoSEQ multiplex PCR; TCRdb's copy keeps in-frame clones and lacks some. D and trimming come from the DNA, and the V and J calls and clone size come from that table. The sample lists around 300,000 clones, over 75% occurring once. Trimming took off 1 base at V and 4 bases at J, with 10 bases between the two ends. Per the germline V gene, CDR1 is LNHDA and CDR2 is SQIVND (reference sequence). The CDR3 runs to 15 residues. V is TRBV19 and J is TRBJ2-2; the D gene is possibly TRBD2 (5 bases). Source material: peripheral blood. This TCR derives from a human donor in a cohort sampled during active COVID-19. In DNA form, the CDR3 reads TGTGCCAGTAGTATAGTGCAGGCGGGCACCGGGGAGCTGTTTTTT. It is translated as CASSIVQAGTGELFF.